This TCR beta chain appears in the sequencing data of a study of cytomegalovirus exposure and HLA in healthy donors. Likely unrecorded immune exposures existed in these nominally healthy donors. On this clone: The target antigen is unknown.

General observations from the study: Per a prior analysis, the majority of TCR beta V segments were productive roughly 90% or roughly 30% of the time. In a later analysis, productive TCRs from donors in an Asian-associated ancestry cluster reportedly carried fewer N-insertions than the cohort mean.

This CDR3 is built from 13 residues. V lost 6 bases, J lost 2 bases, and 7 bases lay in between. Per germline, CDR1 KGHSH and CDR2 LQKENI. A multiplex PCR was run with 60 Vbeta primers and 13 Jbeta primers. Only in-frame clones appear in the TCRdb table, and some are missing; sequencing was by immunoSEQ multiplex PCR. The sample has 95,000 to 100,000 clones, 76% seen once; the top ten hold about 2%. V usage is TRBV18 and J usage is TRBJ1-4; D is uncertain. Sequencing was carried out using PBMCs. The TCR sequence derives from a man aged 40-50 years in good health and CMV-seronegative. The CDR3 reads CASSRSTNEKLFF. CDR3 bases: TGTGCCAGCTCGCGTTCTACTAATGAAAAACTGTTTTTT.